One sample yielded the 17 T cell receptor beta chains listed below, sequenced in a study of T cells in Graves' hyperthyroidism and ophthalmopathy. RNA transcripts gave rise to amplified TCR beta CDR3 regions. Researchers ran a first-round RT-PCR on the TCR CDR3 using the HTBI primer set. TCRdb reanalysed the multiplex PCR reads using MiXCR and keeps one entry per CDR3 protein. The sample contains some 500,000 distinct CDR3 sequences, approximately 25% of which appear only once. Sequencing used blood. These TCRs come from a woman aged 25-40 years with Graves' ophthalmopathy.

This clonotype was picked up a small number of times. CDR3: CASSYSWGSPLEAFF. Here the CDR3 DNA reads TGTGCCAGCAGTTATTCCTGGGGCAGTCCTCTTGAAGCTTTCTTT. V usage is TRBV6-5 and J usage is TRBJ1-1, with D maybe TRBD1 (5 bases). This CDR3 region has 15 residues. V shed 3 bases and J shed 7 bases, with 18 bases lying between them. Germline-derived CDR1 and CDR2 are MNHEY and SVGAGI.

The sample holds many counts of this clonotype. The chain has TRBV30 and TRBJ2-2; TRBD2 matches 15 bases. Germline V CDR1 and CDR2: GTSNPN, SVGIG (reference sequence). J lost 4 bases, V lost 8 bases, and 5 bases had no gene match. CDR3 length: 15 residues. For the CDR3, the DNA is TGTGCCCGGACTAGCGGGGGGGCAGGCACCGGGGAGCTGTTTTTT. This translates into CARTSGGAGTGELFF.

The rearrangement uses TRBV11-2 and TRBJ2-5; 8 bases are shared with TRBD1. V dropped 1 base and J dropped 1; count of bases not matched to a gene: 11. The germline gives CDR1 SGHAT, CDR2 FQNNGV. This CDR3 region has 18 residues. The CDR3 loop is CASSLGQRTGRPQETQYF. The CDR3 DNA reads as TGTGCCAGCAGCTTAGGCCAAAGGACAGGGAGGCCCCAAGAGACCCAGTACTTC.

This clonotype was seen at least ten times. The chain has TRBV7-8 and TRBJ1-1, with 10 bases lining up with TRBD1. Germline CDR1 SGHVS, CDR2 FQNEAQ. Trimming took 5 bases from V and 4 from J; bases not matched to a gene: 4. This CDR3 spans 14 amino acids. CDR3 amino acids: CASSTGTGVTEAFF. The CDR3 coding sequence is TGTGCCAGCAGCACCGGGACAGGGGTCACTGAAGCTTTCTTT.

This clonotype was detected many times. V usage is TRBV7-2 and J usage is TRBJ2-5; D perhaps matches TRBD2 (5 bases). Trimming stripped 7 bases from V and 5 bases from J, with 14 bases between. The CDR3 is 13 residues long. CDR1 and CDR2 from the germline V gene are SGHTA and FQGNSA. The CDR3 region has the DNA TGTGCCAGCACCATGGTGGGAGTGGAGACCCAGTACTTC. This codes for CASTMVGVETQYF.

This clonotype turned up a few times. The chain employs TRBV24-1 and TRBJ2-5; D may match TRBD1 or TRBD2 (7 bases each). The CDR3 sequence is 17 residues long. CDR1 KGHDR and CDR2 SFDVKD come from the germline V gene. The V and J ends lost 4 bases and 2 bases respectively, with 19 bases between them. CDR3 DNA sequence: TGTGCCACCAGTGAGGGGGGGGCAGGGGGGTTACAAGAGACCCAGTACTTC. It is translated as CATSEGGAGGLQETQYF.

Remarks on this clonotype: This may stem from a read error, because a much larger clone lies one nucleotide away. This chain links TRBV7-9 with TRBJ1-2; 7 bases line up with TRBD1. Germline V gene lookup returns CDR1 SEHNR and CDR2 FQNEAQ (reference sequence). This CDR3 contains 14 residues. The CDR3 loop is CVSSILWTGLGYTF. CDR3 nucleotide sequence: TGTGTCAGCAGCATCCTCTGGACAGGACTCGGCTACACCTTC.

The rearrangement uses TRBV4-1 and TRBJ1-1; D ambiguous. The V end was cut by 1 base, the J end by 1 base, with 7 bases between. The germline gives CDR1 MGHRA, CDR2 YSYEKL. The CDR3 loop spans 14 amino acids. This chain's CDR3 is CASSQGSTNTEAFF. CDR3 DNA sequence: TGCGCCAGCAGCCAAGGATCAACGAACACTGAAGCTTTCTTT.

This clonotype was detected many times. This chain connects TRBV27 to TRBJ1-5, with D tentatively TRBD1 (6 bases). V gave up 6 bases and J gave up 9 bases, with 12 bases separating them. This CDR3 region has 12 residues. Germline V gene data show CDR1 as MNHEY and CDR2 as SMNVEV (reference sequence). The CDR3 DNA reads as TGTGCCAGCAGCCAAACAGGGCTGCCCCAGCATTTT. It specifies CASSQTGLPQHF.

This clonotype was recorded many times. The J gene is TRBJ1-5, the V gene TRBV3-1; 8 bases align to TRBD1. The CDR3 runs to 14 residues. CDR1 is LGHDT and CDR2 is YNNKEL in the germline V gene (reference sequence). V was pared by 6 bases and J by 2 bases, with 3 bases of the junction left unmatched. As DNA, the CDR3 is TGTGCCAGCAGTCAGGGACAGGGCAATCAGCCCCAGCATTTT. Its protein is CASSQGQGNQPQHF.

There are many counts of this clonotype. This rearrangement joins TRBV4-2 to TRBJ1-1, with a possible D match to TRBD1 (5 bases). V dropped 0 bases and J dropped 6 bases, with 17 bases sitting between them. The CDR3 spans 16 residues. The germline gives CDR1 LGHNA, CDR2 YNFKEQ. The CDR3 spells CASSQDLSPWGAEAFF. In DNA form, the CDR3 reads TGTGCCAGCAGCCAAGACTTGTCTCCCTGGGGCGCTGAAGCTTTCTTT.

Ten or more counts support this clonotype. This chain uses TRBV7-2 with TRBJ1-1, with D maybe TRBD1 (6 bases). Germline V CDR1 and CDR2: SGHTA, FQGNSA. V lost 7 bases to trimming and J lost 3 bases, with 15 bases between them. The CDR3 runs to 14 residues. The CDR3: CASTGVGGDTEAFF. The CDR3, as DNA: TGTGCCAGCACCGGGGTAGGGGGGGACACTGAAGCTTTCTTT.

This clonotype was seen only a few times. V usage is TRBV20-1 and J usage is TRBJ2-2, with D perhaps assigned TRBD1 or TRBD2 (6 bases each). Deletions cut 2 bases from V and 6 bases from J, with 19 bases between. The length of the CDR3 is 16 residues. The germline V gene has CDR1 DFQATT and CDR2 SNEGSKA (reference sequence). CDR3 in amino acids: CSARPPDTGASGELFF. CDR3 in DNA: TGCAGTGCTAGACCCCCAGATACGGGGGCGTCCGGGGAGCTGTTTTTT.

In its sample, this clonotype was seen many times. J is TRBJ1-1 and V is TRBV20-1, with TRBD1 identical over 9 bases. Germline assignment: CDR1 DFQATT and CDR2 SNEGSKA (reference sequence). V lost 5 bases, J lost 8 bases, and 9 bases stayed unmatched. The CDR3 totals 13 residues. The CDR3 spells CSAFTGGWQEAFF. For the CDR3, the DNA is TGCAGTGCTTTTACAGGGGGCTGGCAGGAAGCTTTCTTT.

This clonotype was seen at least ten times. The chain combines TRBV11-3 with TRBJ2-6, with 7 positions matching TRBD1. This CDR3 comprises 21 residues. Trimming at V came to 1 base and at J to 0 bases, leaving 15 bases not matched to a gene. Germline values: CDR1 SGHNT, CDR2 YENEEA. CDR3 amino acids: CASSLGGGSAEISSGANVLTF. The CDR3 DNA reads TGTGCCAGCAGCTTAGGAGGGGGCAGTGCGGAGATAAGCTCTGGGGCCAACGTCCTGACTTTC.

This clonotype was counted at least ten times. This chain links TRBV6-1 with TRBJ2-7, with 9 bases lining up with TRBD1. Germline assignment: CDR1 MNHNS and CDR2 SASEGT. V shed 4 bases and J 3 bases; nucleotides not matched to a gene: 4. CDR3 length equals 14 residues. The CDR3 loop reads CASSGGQGFYEQYF. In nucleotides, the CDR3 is TGTGCCAGCAGTGGGGGACAGGGTTTCTACGAGCAGTACTTC.

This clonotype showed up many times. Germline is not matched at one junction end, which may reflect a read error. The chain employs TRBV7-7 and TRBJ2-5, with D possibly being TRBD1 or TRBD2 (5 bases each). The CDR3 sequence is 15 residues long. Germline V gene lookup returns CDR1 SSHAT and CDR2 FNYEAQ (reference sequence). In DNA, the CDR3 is TGTGCTAGCAGCTTACTTGGGGCTAGCCGAGAGACCCAGTACTTC. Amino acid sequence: CASSLLGASRETQYF.